These 2 T cell receptor beta chains were all obtained from the same sample, sequenced in a study of shared clonotypes between healthy human individuals. Naive CD8 isolation took CD45RO-negative cells positively selected for CCR7 and excluded terminally differentiated effector memory CD45RA+ cells. The method was immunoSEQ multiplex PCR; TCRdb's version includes in-frame clones alone and lacks a portion of them. The sample carries millions of clones, just under 95% recorded once. The sample comprised naive CD8+ T cells sorted from blood. The receptors here all came from a man aged 18 to 30 in good health.

The chain carries TRBV11-2 and TRBJ1-5; 8 bases agree with TRBD1. The CDR3 covers 15 residues. Germline V CDR1 and CDR2: SGHAT, FQNNGV. Germline trimming cut 4 bases from V and 4 bases from J; bases unmatched to any gene: 6. CDR3 coding DNA: TGTGCCAGCAGCTCTATGACAGGGGCAAATCAGCCCCAGCATTTT. Translating gives CASSSMTGANQPQHF. Supplemented by reference TRBV11-2 and TRBJ1-5, the full variable domain reads EAGVAQSPRYKIIEKRQSVAFWCNPISGHATLYWYQQILGQGPKLLIQFQNNGVVDDSQLPKDRFSAERLKGVDSTLKIQPAKLEDSAVYLCASSSMTGANQPQHFGDGTRLSIL.

The chain combines TRBV6-5 with TRBJ1-2; D uncertain. V was cut by 6 bases and J by 2 bases, with 13 bases left in between. CDR1 is MNHEY, CDR2 SVGAGI, per germline. The CDR3 has 14 amino acids. CDR3 in amino acids: CASSWAASNYGYTF. Here the CDR3 DNA reads TGTGCCAGCAGCTGGGCGGCATCGAACTATGGCTACACCTTC.